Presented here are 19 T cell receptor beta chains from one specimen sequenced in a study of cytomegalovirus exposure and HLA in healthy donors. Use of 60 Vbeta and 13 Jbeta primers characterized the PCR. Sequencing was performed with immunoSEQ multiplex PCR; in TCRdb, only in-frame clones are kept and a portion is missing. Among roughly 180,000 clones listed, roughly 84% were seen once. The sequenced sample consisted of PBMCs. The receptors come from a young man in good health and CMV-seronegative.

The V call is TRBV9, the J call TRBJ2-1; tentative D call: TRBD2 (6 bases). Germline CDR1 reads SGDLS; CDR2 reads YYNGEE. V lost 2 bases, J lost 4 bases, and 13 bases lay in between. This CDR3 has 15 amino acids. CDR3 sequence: CASSVGGGTYNEQFF. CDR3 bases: TGTGCCAGCAGCGTGGGGGGAGGAACGTACAATGAGCAGTTCTTC.

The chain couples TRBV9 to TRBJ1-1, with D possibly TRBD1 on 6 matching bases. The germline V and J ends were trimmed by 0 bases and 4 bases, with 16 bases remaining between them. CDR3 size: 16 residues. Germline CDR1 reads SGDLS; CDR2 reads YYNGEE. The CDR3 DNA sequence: TGTGCCAGCAGCGTAGACCCCGGAGGGGGGGGCACTGAAGCTTTCTTT. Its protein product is CASSVDPGGGGTEAFF. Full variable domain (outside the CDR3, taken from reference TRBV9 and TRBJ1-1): DSGVTQTPKHLITATGQRVTLRCSPRSGDLSVYWYQQSLDQGLQFLIQYYNGEERAKGNILERFSAQQFPDLHSELNLSSLELGDSALYFCASSVDPGGGGTEAFFGQGTRLTVV.

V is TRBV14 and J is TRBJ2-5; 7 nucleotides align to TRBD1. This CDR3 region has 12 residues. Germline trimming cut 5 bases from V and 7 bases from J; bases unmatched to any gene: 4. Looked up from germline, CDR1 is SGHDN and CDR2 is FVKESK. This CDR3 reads CASSRTGLTQYF. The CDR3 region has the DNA TGTGCCAGCAGCAGGACAGGACTGACCCAGTACTTC. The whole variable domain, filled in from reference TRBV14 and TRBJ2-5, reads EAGVTQFPSHSVIEKGQTVTLRCDPISGHDNLYWYRRVMGKEIKFLLHFVKESKQDESGMPNNRFLAERTGGTYSTLKVQPAELEDSGVYFCASSRTGLTQYFGPGTRLLVL.

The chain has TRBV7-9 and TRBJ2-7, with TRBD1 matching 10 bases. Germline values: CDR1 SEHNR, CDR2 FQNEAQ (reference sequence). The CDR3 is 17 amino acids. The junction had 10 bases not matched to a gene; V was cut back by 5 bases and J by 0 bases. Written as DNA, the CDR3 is TGTGCCAGCAGCCCCCCCGGACAGGGGGTCTCCTCCTACGAGCAGTACTTC. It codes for CASSPPGQGVSSYEQYF.

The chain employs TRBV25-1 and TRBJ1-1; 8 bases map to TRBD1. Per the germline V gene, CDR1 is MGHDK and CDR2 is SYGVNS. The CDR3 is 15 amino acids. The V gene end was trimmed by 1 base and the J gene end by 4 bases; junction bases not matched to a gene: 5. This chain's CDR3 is CASSESDRGGTEAFF. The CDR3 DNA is TGTGCCAGCAGTGAATCCGACAGGGGAGGCACTGAAGCTTTCTTT.

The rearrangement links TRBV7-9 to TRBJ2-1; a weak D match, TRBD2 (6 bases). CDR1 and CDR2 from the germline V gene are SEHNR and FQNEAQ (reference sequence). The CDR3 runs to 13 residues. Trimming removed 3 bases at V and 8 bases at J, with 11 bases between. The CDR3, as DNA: TGTGCCAGCAGCTTCCGGGAGACCTATGAGCAGTTCTTC. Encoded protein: CASSFRETYEQFF.

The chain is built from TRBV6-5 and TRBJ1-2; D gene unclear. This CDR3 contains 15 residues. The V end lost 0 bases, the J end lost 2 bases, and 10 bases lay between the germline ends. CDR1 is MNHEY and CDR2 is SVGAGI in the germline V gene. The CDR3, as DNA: TGTGCCAGCAGTTACTCGAGTGGAGAAAACTATGGCTACACCTTC. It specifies CASSYSSGENYGYTF.

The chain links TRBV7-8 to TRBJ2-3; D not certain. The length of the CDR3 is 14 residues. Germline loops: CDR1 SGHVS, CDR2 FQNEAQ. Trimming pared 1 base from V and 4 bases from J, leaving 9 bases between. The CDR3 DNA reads TGTGCCAGCAGCTTAGTCGGTCGAGCAGATACGCAGTATTTT. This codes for CASSLVGRADTQYF.

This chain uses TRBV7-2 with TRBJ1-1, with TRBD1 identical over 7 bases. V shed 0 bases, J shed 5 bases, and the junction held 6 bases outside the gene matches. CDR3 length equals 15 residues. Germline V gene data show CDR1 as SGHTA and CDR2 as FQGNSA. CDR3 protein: CASSLATGTATEAFF. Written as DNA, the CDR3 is TGTGCCAGCAGCTTAGCAACCGGGACAGCGACTGAAGCTTTCTTT. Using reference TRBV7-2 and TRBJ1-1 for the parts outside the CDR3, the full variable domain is GAGVSQSPSNKVTEKGKDVELRCDPISGHTALYWYRQSLGQGLEFLIYFQGNSAPDKSGLPSDRFSAERTGGSVSTLTIQRTQQEDSAVYLCASSLATGTATEAFFGQGTRLTVV.

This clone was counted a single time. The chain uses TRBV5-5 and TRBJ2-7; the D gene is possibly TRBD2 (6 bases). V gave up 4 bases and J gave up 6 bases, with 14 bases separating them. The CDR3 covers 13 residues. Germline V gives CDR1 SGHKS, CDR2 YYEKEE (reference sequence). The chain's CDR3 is CASSPGLDVEQYF. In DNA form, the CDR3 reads TGTGCCAGCAGCCCGGGACTTGATGTCGAGCAGTACTTC.

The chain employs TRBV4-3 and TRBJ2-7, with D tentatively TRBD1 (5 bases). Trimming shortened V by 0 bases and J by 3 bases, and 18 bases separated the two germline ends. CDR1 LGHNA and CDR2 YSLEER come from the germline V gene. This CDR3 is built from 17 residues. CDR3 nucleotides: TGCGCCAGCAGCCAAGATAATTTGCGAGACAGCAGCTACGAGCAGTACTTC. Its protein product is CASSQDNLRDSSYEQYF.

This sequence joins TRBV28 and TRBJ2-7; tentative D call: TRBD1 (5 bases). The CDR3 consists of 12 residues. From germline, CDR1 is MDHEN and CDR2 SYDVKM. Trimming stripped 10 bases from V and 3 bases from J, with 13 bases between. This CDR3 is CATSDTYYEQYF. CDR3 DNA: TGTGCCACCTCGGACACCTACTACGAGCAGTACTTC.

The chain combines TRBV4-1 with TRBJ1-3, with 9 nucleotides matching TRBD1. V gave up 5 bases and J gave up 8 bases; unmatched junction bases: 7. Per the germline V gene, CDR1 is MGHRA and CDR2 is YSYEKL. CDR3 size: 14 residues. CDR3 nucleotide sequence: TGCGCCAGCAGCACGGGACAGGGAGGAGACACCATATATTTT. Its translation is CASSTGQGGDTIYF.

CDR3 amino acids: CAWSGVYGYTF. Written as DNA, the CDR3 is TGTGCCTGGAGCGGGGTATATGGCTACACCTTC. V and J are TRBV30 and TRBJ1-2; unclear D gene. This CDR3 is 11 amino acids long. CDR1 is GTSNPN and CDR2 is SVGIG in the germline V gene (reference sequence). The ends were cut back, 3 bases at V and 5 bases at J, with 7 bases in the middle.

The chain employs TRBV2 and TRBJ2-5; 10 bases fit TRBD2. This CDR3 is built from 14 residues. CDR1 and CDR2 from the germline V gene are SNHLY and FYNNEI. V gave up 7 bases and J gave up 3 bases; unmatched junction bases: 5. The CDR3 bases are TGTGCCAGCAAATCAACTAGCGGGGAAGAGACCCAGTACTTC. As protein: CASKSTSGEETQYF.

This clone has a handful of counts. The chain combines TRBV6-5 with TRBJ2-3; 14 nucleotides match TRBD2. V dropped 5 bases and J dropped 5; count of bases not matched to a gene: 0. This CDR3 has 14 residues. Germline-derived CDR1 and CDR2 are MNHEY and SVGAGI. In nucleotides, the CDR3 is TGTGCCAGCAGTGGACTAGCGGGGGGAGATACGCAGTATTTT. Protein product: CASSGLAGGDTQYF.

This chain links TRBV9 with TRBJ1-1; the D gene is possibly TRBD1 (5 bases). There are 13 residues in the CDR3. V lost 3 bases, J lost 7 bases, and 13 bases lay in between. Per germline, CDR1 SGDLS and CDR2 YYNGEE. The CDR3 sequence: CASSEGLESEAFF. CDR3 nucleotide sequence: TGTGCCAGCAGCGAGGGGCTAGAGAGTGAAGCTTTCTTT.

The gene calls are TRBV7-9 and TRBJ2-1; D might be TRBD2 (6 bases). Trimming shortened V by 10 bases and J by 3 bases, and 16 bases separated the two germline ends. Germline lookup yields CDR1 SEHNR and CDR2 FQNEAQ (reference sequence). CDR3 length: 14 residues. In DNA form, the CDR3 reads TGTGCCACCCGGGTGGGGGGTTACTACAATGAGCAGTTCTTC. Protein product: CATRVGGYYNEQFF.

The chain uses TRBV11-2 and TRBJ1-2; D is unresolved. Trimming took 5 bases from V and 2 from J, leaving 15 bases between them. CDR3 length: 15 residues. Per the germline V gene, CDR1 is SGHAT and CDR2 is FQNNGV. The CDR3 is CASSPHSVANYGYTF. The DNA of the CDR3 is TGTGCCAGCAGCCCCCATTCGGTCGCGAACTATGGCTACACCTTC.